Each of the 16 T cell receptor beta chains below was sequenced from the same sample in a study of cytomegalovirus exposure and HLA in healthy donors. Here immunoSEQ multiplex PCR was the method, and the copy in TCRdb shows in-frame clones only, minus some. Among around 350,000 clones listed, roughly 90% were seen once. Sequenced sample: PBMCs. These receptors were collected from a woman under 30 in good health and CMV-seronegative.

The chain links TRBV28 to TRBJ1-5, with TRBD1 matching over 8 bases. The germline V gene has CDR1 MDHEN and CDR2 SYDVKM. The V segment lost 5 bases and the J segment 7 bases; nucleotides outside the gene matches: 10. This CDR3 spans 15 amino acids. CDR3: CASSGDRKTNQPQHF. Written as DNA, the CDR3 is TGTGCCAGCAGTGGGGACAGGAAAACGAACCAGCCCCAGCATTTT.

The gene calls are TRBV28 and TRBJ2-1; D is possibly TRBD2 (7 bases). Germline-derived CDR1 and CDR2 are MDHEN and SYDVKM. Trimming took 6 bases from V and 0 from J, leaving 15 bases between them. The CDR3 sequence is 16 residues long. Written as DNA, the CDR3 is TGTGCCAGCAGAGAGAAAGGGGGGGCCTCCTACAATGAGCAGTTCTTC. Protein sequence: CASREKGGASYNEQFF.

This clone was recorded once. V gene TRBV28 combines with J gene TRBJ1-2; D not resolved. Germline loops: CDR1 MDHEN, CDR2 SYDVKM. V was trimmed by 2 bases and J by 6 bases, leaving 10 bases between them. The CDR3 covers 13 residues. CDR3 protein: CASSLRERDGYTF. CDR3 DNA sequence: TGTGCCAGCAGTTTAAGGGAGAGAGATGGCTACACCTTC.

The chain couples TRBV9 to TRBJ2-3; 7 bases fit TRBD2. J was trimmed by 3 bases and V by 6 bases; bases with no gene match: 10. CDR1 is SGDLS and CDR2 is YYNGEE in the germline V gene. There are 15 residues in the CDR3. The CDR3 DNA is TGTGCCAGCAACGATGCGGGAGAGGGGACAGATACGCAGTATTTT. Residues: CASNDAGEGTDTQYF. The full variable domain, its missing parts supplied by reference TRBV9 and TRBJ2-3, is DSGVTQTPKHLITATGQRVTLRCSPRSGDLSVYWYQQSLDQGLQFLIQYYNGEERAKGNILERFSAQQFPDLHSELNLSSLELGDSALYFCASNDAGEGTDTQYFGPGTRLTVL.

V is TRBV27 and J is TRBJ1-1, with a tentative D call TRBD1 (6 bases). Germline V gene lookup returns CDR1 MNHEY and CDR2 SMNVEV (reference sequence). Trimming pared 6 bases from V and 3 bases from J, leaving 8 bases between. The CDR3 is 12 residues long. The CDR3 DNA reads TGTGCCAGCAGAGGGGGGGACACTGAAGCTTTCTTT. This translates into CASRGGDTEAFF.

The chain joins TRBV30 to TRBJ2-3; TRBD1 aligns across 7 bases. This CDR3 is 15 amino acids long. The V gene's germline CDR1 is GTSNPN and CDR2 SVGIG (reference sequence). The ends lost 2 bases at V and 5 bases at J; junction bases unmatched: 10. The CDR3 DNA sequence: TGTGCCTGGAGTCCACCGGGACAGACGAGAGATACGCAGTATTTT. Its protein is CAWSPPGQTRDTQYF.

Here the CDR3 reads CASSLWGRDEQYF. The CDR3 DNA is TGTGCCAGCAGCTTATGGGGGCGAGACGAGCAGTACTTC. The V gene is TRBV7-3, the J gene TRBJ2-7; TRBD1 might be the D (6 bases). Germline V gene lookup returns CDR1 SGHTA and CDR2 FQGTGA. V lost 2 bases and J 5 bases, leaving 10 bases between the germline ends. The CDR3 runs 13 residues.

This clone was detected once. The genes are TRBV4-1 and TRBJ1-3, with 7 bases matching TRBD1. The trim removed 5 bases at V and 4 bases at J, leaving 8 bases unmatched. This CDR3 comprises 15 residues. The germline CDR1 and CDR2 sequences are MGHRA and YSYEKL. As DNA, the CDR3 is TGCGCCAGCAGCGAAAGGGGGCTAGGAGGAAACACCATATATTTT. Translating gives CASSERGLGGNTIYF.

This clone appeared once. V and J are TRBV28 and TRBJ2-3; D is unclear. CDR3 size: 14 residues. Trimming removed 7 bases from V and 0 bases from J, with 11 bases in between. Germline V gene lookup returns CDR1 MDHEN and CDR2 SYDVKM. CDR3 protein: CASTPPSSTDTQYF. In nucleotides, the CDR3 is TGTGCCAGCACCCCTCCGTCGAGCACAGATACGCAGTATTTT.

The gene calls are TRBV27 and TRBJ2-1; the match to TRBD2 covers 8 bases. CDR1 and CDR2 (germline): MNHEY, SMNVEV (reference sequence). The J segment lost 4 bases and the V segment lost 5 bases, leaving 4 bases of the junction unmatched. This CDR3 spans 14 amino acids. CDR3 nucleotides: TGTGCCAGCAGTAAAAGCGGGAGTTACAATGAGCAGTTCTTC. Translated, it gives CASSKSGSYNEQFF.

V usage is TRBV7-9 and J usage is TRBJ1-1, with D tentatively TRBD1 (5 bases). Deletions cut 4 bases from V and 2 bases from J, with 8 bases between. The CDR3 loop spans 13 amino acids. Germline-derived CDR1 and CDR2 are SEHNR and FQNEAQ (reference sequence). CDR3 sequence (DNA): TGTGCCAGCAGCTGGGGCCTCAACACTGAAGCTTTCTTT. This encodes CASSWGLNTEAFF.

The chain combines TRBV27 with TRBJ2-7; TRBD2 might be the D (5 bases). Germline CDR1 and CDR2: MNHEY and SMNVEV (reference sequence). Between the trimmed V and J ends, which lost 3 bases and 1 base, there was a span of 10 bases. This CDR3 region has 14 residues. The CDR3 nucleotides are TGTGCCAGCAGTTTGCCCCGGGGATCCTACGAGCAGTACTTC. Amino acids: CASSLPRGSYEQYF.

The chain couples TRBV9 to TRBJ2-5; 9 bases line up with TRBD1. CDR1 and CDR2 from the germline V gene are SGDLS and YYNGEE. This CDR3 has 16 residues. V lost 4 bases and J lost 5; bases outside the gene matches: 12. Here the CDR3 reads CASSIRLGQGKETQYF. CDR3 bases: TGTGCCAGCAGCATCCGCCTAGGACAGGGGAAGGAGACCCAGTACTTC.

The rearrangement joins TRBV12-5 to TRBJ1-1; the D is unclear. V shed 7 bases and J shed 0 bases, with 9 bases lying between them. Germline V gives CDR1 LGHNT, CDR2 FRNRAP. CDR3 length: 13 residues. The CDR3 is CASAPMVNTEAFF. The CDR3 DNA follows: TGTGCTAGTGCCCCTATGGTGAACACTGAAGCTTTCTTT.

The V and J genes are TRBV28 and TRBJ2-7, with 7 positions matching TRBD2. This CDR3 has 14 residues. The V gene end was trimmed by 6 bases and the J gene end by 2 bases; junction bases not matched to a gene: 7. Germline V CDR1 and CDR2: MDHEN, SYDVKM. CDR3 coding DNA: TGTGCCAGCAGGACCGGCGGGGGAACCTACGAGCAGTACTTC. The encoded protein is CASRTGGGTYEQYF.

The chain couples TRBV6-5 to TRBJ1-1; 7 nucleotides align to TRBD1. Germline-derived CDR1 and CDR2 are MNHEY and SVGAGI. CDR3 length equals 15 residues. The V segment lost 5 bases and the J segment 6 bases; nucleotides outside the gene matches: 12. The CDR3 protein is CASSPTGTIRAEAFF. The CDR3 bases are TGTGCCAGCAGTCCGACAGGGACGATTAGGGCTGAAGCTTTCTTT.